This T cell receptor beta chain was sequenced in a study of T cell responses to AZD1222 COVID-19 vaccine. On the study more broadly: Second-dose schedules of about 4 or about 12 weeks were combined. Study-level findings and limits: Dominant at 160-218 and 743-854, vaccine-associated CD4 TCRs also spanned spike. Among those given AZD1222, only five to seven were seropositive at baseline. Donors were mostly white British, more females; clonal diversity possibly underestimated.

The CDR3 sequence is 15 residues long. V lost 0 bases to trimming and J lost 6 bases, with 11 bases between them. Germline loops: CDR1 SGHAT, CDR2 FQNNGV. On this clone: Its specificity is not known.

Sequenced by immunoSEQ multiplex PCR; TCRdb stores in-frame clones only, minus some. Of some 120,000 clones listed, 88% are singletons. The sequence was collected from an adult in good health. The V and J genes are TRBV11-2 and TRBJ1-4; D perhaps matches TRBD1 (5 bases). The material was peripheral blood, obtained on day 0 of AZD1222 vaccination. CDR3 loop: CASSLERGGDEKLFF. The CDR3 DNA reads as TGTGCCAGCAGCTTAGAAAGGGGAGGGGATGAAAAACTGTTTTTT.